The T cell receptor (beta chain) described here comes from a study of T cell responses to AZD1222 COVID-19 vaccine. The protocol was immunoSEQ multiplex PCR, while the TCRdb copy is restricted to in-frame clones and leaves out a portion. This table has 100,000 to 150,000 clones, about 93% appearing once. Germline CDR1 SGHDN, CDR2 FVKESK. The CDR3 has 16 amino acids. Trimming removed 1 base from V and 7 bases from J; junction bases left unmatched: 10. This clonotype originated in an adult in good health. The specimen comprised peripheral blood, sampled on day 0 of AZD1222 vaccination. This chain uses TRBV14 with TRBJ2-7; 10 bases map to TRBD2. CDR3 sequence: CASSQALAGATGEQYF. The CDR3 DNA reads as TGTGCCAGCAGCCAAGCTCTAGCGGGAGCGACGGGTGAGCAGTACTTC.